This entry lists 22 T cell receptor beta chains sequenced from one sample in a study of blood T cells in healthy people across ages. A second about 7 to 12 cycle PCR used barcoded and J-beta primers. Each CDR3 protein gets one entry after TCRdb re-called the 5' RACE reads with MiXCR. The table includes roughly 1.5 million distinct CDR3 sequences, about 42% detected once. The sequenced sample consisted of blood. These receptors were collected from a woman between 18 and 29 years old in good health.

This clonotype was seen repeatedly, ten times or more. J is TRBJ2-7 and V is TRBV20-1; TRBD1 matches at 7 bases. V trimming: 3 bases; J trimming: 3 bases; junction bases outside the gene matches: 11. This CDR3 spans 15 amino acids. Germline lookup yields CDR1 DFQATT and CDR2 SNEGSKA (reference sequence). The CDR3 region is CSASYWDSFGYEQYF. CDR3 coding DNA: TGCAGTGCTAGTTATTGGGACAGCTTTGGCTACGAGCAGTACTTC.

This clonotype was seen a handful of times. This chain connects TRBV19 to TRBJ1-1; 8 nucleotides align to TRBD1. The CDR3 spans 14 residues. Germline V gene data show CDR1 as LNHDA and CDR2 as SQIVND (reference sequence). The V segment lost 3 bases and the J segment 4 bases; nucleotides outside the gene matches: 4. The CDR3 loop reads CASSMTGVPTEAFF. CDR3 coding DNA: TGTGCCAGTAGTATGACAGGGGTCCCCACTGAAGCTTTCTTT. The full variable domain, its missing parts supplied by reference TRBV19 and TRBJ1-1, is DGGITQSPKYLFRKEGQNVTLSCEQNLNHDAMYWYRQDPGQGLRLIYYSQIVNDFQKGDIAEGYSVSREKKESFPLTVTSAQKNPTAFYLCASSMTGVPTEAFFGQGTRLTVV.

In nucleotides, the CDR3 is TGCAGTGCTAAGCTGGTGACCGGGTCTGGCTCCTACGAGCAGTTCTTC. The encoded protein is CSAKLVTGSGSYEQFF. The chain has TRBV20-1 and TRBJ2-1; unclear D gene. The CDR3 consists of 16 residues. Germline V gene lookup returns CDR1 DFQATT and CDR2 SNEGSKA (reference sequence). Trimming stripped 4 bases from V and 10 bases from J, with 26 bases between.

This clonotype came up a few times. This sequence joins TRBV29-1 and TRBJ2-5, with 7 positions matching TRBD1. J was trimmed by 3 bases and V by 3 bases; bases with no gene match: 10. The germline V gene encodes CDR1 SQVTM and CDR2 ANQGSEA. The CDR3 has 15 amino acids. CDR3 nucleotides: TGCAGCGTTGACTCGGGGACAGTACTCAAAGAGACCCAGTACTTC. As protein: CSVDSGTVLKETQYF.

This clonotype was detected a few times. The rearrangement joins TRBV2 to TRBJ1-5; a possible D gene is TRBD1 (5 bases). CDR3 length equals 14 residues. V was pared by 6 bases and J by 7 bases, with 16 bases between. The germline gives CDR1 SNHLY, CDR2 FYNNEI. CDR3: CASSGLAGGQPQHF. In DNA form, the CDR3 reads TGTGCCAGCAGCGGCCTTGCGGGGGGACAGCCCCAGCATTTT.

The rearrangement joins TRBV25-1 to TRBJ1-1; TRBD1 matches 9 bases. Germline V gene data show CDR1 as MGHDK and CDR2 as SYGVNS. The CDR3 extends over 17 amino acids. V lost 1 base to trimming and J lost 6 bases; unmatched junction nucleotides: 12. The CDR3 loop is CASSESLPGQGFSEAFF. The CDR3 bases are TGTGCCAGCAGTGAATCCTTACCGGGACAGGGTTTCTCTGAAGCTTTCTTT.

As to this clonotype: A much bigger clone sits one base away, suggesting this may be a read error. This sequence joins TRBV4-3 and TRBJ2-3, with 9 bases identical to TRBD2. The CDR3 runs 16 residues. CDR1 is LGHNA and CDR2 is YSLEER in the germline V gene. V lost 7 bases and J lost 6; bases outside the gene matches: 14. The CDR3 region has the DNA TGCGCCAGCATCCCTAACCCAGCGGGAGGCCGTGATACGCAGTATTTT. Translating it yields CASIPNPAGGRDTQYF.

As concerns this clonotype: The junction and the germline gene differ at one end; a read error may be behind it. This chain connects TRBV12-3 or TRBV12-4 to TRBJ2-7; D unresolved. The CDR3 covers 11 residues. The DNA of the CDR3 is TGTGCCAGCAGTGAGTATTACGGGCAGTACTTC. Translated, it gives CASSEYYGQYF.

Turning to this clonotype: At one boundary the junction diverges from the germline segment, which might be a read error. This rearrangement joins TRBV4-1 to TRBJ2-3, with unresolved D. Germline V gives CDR1 MGHRA, CDR2 YSYEKL. CDR3 length: 16 residues. The CDR3 region is CASTQGGHISTDTQYF. The CDR3 DNA reads as TGCGCCAGCACCCAAGGCGGCCACATTAGCACAGATACGCAGTATTTT.

This clonotype was detected a few times. The rearrangement uses TRBV10-3 and TRBJ1-5; D is unresolved. CDR3 length: 14 residues. Germline V lookup: CDR1 ENHRY, CDR2 SYGVKD. V lost 0 bases and J lost 5, with 8 bases in between. The CDR3 sequence is CAISESQGYQPQHF. DNA for the CDR3: TGTGCCATCAGTGAGTCGCAAGGGTATCAGCCCCAGCATTTT.

The table lists this clonotype with a few counts. The CDR3 sequence is CASSPGAGTSDTQYF. The CDR3 coding sequence is TGTGCCAGCTCACCAGGAGCGGGAACGTCAGATACGCAGTATTTT. The rearrangement links TRBV18 to TRBJ2-3, with 7 nucleotides matching TRBD2. Unmatched junction bases numbered 6, after V lost 2 bases and J lost 4 bases. The V gene's germline CDR1 is KGHSH and CDR2 LQKENI. The CDR3 extends over 15 amino acids.

The chain carries TRBV20-1 and TRBJ2-1, with D maybe TRBD2 (6 bases). V shed 3 bases and J shed 3 bases, with 15 bases lying between them. The CDR3 is made up of 15 amino acids. Germline assignment: CDR1 DFQATT and CDR2 SNEGSKA (reference sequence). The CDR3 reads CSASHSGRDYNEQFF. CDR3 sequence (DNA): TGCAGTGCTAGCCATAGTGGGCGGGACTACAATGAGCAGTTCTTC.

Many counts were recorded for this clonotype. The rearrangement uses TRBV9 and TRBJ2-3; D uncertain. Germline-derived CDR1 and CDR2 are SGDLS and YYNGEE. This CDR3 comprises 14 residues. Trimming took 0 bases from V and 0 from J, leaving 5 bases between them. This CDR3 is CASSVDRSTDTQYF. CDR3 bases: TGTGCCAGCAGCGTAGACAGAAGCACAGATACGCAGTATTTT. The full variable domain, its missing parts supplied by reference TRBV9 and TRBJ2-3, is DSGVTQTPKHLITATGQRVTLRCSPRSGDLSVYWYQQSLDQGLQFLIQYYNGEERAKGNILERFSAQQFPDLHSELNLSSLELGDSALYFCASSVDRSTDTQYFGPGTRLTVL.

V gene TRBV2 combines with J gene TRBJ2-7, with 7 bases that match TRBD2. With the DNA end fitting TRBJ2-5 better, the J assignment may be wrong. Germline CDR1 and CDR2: SNHLY and FYNNEI. This CDR3 spans 14 amino acids. The CDR3: CASSEVGEGETQYF. CDR3 coding DNA: TGTGCCAGCAGTGAGGTCGGGGAGGGTGAGACCCAGTACTTC.

The CDR3 reads CASSFRPPDTEAFF. The CDR3 nucleotides read TGCGCCAGCAGCTTTAGGCCACCGGACACTGAAGCTTTCTTT. The chain links TRBV5-1 to TRBJ1-1; no reliable D call. This CDR3 is 14 amino acids long. Germline CDR1 is SGHRS and CDR2 is YFSETQ. The ends were cut back, 2 bases at V and 3 bases at J, with 11 bases in the middle.

The chain is built from TRBV5-1 and TRBJ2-3, with TRBD2 matching 7 bases. V dropped 5 bases and J dropped 0; count of bases not matched to a gene: 3. The germline V gene encodes CDR1 SGHRS and CDR2 YFSETQ. This CDR3 has 14 amino acids. The CDR3 region is CASRAGPSTDTQYF. CDR3 DNA: TGCGCCAGCAGAGCGGGGCCTAGCACAGATACGCAGTATTTT.

This clonotype was seen a handful of times. The chain joins TRBV27 to TRBJ2-1; TRBD2 is a possible D gene (7 bases). Germline V gene lookup returns CDR1 MNHEY and CDR2 SMNVEV (reference sequence). CDR3 length: 15 residues. The V gene lost 3 bases and the J gene lost 5 bases, with 14 bases spanning the gap. The CDR3 nucleotides read TGTGCCAGCAGTTTTGGGGGGGGGGCTGACAATGAGCAGTTCTTC. This sequence encodes CASSFGGGADNEQFF.

This clonotype was counted between two and nine times. The V call is TRBV12-3 or TRBV12-4, the J call TRBJ1-5; a weak D match, TRBD1 (5 bases). V lost 8 bases and J lost 6, with 14 bases in between. This CDR3 contains 13 residues. Here the CDR3 reads CASLSARGQPQHF. CDR3 DNA sequence: TGTGCCAGCCTCAGTGCAAGGGGTCAGCCCCAGCATTTT.

The table lists this clonotype with a few counts. The rearrangement links TRBV7-2 to TRBJ1-6, with a tentative D call TRBD1 (6 bases). The CDR3 loop spans 15 amino acids. CDR1 is SGHTA and CDR2 is FQGNSA in the germline V gene. Trimming pared 5 bases from V and 7 bases from J, leaving 15 bases between. The CDR3 is CASSPSTGENSPLHF. The DNA of the CDR3 is TGTGCCAGCAGCCCCTCGACAGGTGAAAATTCACCCCTCCACTTT.

The V gene is TRBV7-2, the J gene TRBJ2-1, with TRBD2 as a possible D gene (5 bases). V was shortened by 5 bases and J by 12 bases, with 14 bases between the two germline ends. The CDR3 is 12 amino acids. In germline, CDR1 is SGHTA, CDR2 FQGNSA. CDR3 nucleotides: TGTGCCAGCAGCCGTCTAGCAGCAGGGCAGTTCTTC. Translation: CASSRLAAGQFF.

This rearrangement joins TRBV24-1 to TRBJ1-1; no reliable D call. This CDR3 is 13 amino acids long. V was shortened by 4 bases and J by 7 bases, with 12 bases between the two germline ends. Germline CDR1 KGHDR, CDR2 SFDVKD. The CDR3 spells CATSDPGRIEAFF. The DNA of the CDR3 is TGTGCCACCAGTGACCCCGGACGAATTGAAGCTTTCTTT.

This chain connects TRBV20-1 to TRBJ1-2, with a tentative D call TRBD1 (6 bases). V was trimmed by 1 base and J by 11 bases, leaving 29 bases between them. CDR1 and CDR2 (germline): DFQATT, SNEGSKA (reference sequence). The CDR3 sequence is 17 residues long. CDR3 in DNA: TGCAGTGCTAGAGTAAGGGACACCTCCATGTCCTGGTTCGATTACACCTTC. Its translation: CSARVRDTSMSWFDYTF.